Detailed here is one T cell receptor (beta chain). Its antigen is not known. This entry belongs to a study of T cell responses to AZD1222 COVID-19 vaccine. Study-level points and caveats: Donors skewed white British and female; clonal diversity was possibly underestimated. Repertoire samples came only from after the peak T cell response. Mapped onto spike, vaccine-associated CD4 TCRs spanned it and were dominant at 160-218 and 743-854. Unmutated variant regions are reportedly the target of nearly half of TCRs that are spike-specific.

The CDR3 has 15 amino acids. CDR1 and CDR2 from the germline V gene are SGHDN and FVKESK. V gave up 3 bases and J gave up 5 bases; unmatched junction bases: 9. Assay: immunoSEQ multiplex PCR; the TCRdb copy retains only in-frame clones and omits some. The sample holds under 150,000 clones, 75% to 95% seen once. The gene calls are TRBV14 and TRBJ2-5; 7 positions match TRBD1. The source is an adult in good health. Sequences were derived from peripheral blood, sampled on day 0 of AZD1222 vaccination. The DNA for the CDR3 is TGTGCCAGCAGCCAGACGACAGGGTTTCACGAGACCCAGTACTTC. Translated: CASSQTTGFHETQYF.